The entry that follows covers one T cell receptor (beta chain) sequence. Frequency indicates this clone is medium-sized (0.01 to 0.1%); no count is kept. It has no known antigen specificity. The read terminates 3 residues before the CDR3 end, so the remaining end is supplied by the germline J gene. The immunoSEQ assay used multiplex PCR to amplify TCR beta CDR3 regions from an average of around 1,200 ng of genomic DNA per sample. Primer bias was corrected in the assay by using a complete synthetic TCR repertoire to establish an amplification baseline. The amplicons were sequenced on the Illumina platform. Per the source publication's procedure: Sequence errors were corrected by clustering with frequency ratios and a modified nearest-neighbor algorithm, and the sequences were then analyzed in the immunoSEQ Analyzer using IMGT gene definitions. At each rarefaction depth, TCR richness and evenness were averaged over 20 rarefaction repeats, and samples with fewer sequences than the depth were excluded. Wilcoxon rank sum tests with FDR correction were used to compare V, D and J gene relative abundances between the groups. In the blinded duplicates, the intraclass correlation was just under 97% for TCR richness and averaged 76.4% across over 65 gene segments. As stored in TCRdb, this immuneACCESS dataset retains in-frame rearrangements with V and J assigned. A fraction of the clones does not appear; measured against another copy, unresolved V genes explain less than half of the discrepancy, and the remainder lacks a known reason. That table gives V, J and clone size, and the DNA gave D and trimming. This sample's table contains more than 10,000 clones. The ten largest account for about 10% of the sample.

Every participant had a single incident cervical HPV16 infection, and prevalent HPV16 infections were excluded. Cervical HPV DNA was detected with MY09/MY11 PCR, and genotyping was done by dot-blot hybridization. More than 14 mL of heparinized blood was centrifuged, after which the buffy coat was aliquoted, frozen at -30 degrees C, and then stored at -80 degrees C. QIAGEN kits were used to extract genomic DNA from the buffy coat specimens. The CDR3 starts with the cysteine, ends with the phenylalanine, and has 18 residues. Sequencing covers 45 bases of the CDR3, shown here with the frame starting at base 1. From a lookup of the germline V gene (reference sequence), CDR1 and CDR2 are LNHDA and SQIVND. V is pruned by 2 bases and J by 4 bases, leaving 7 bases of the junction without a gene match. These data belong to a study of T cells in women clearing cervical HPV infection (dated by TCRdb to about 2018). About the investigation overall: The cases were under 30 women with histologically confirmed HPV16-related CIN3 or worse, and 2 of these cases were invasive cancers. The 25 or so controls were women who cleared a single incident HPV16 infection within 12 months without developing precancer or cancer. Case blood was taken at the visit when the lesion was first identified, whereas control blood was taken when infection was no longer detected. For cases, a median interval of approximately 140 days, with an interquartile range of roughly 80 to 200 days, was observed between lesion detection and blood sampling. HLA typing was available for only a few women, so HLA type could not be excluded as a confounder. Nested within Costa Rica's Guanacaste HPV Natural History Study, an exploratory proof-of-principle case-control study compared TCR repertoires across cervical HPV16 outcomes. Cases and controls were matched on year of sample collection and on age within five years. Cases had a median age of roughly 30 years compared with 38 for controls, and baseline characteristics showed no significant differences between the groups. The parent cohort enrolled 10,000 or so women aged 18 or older in Guanacaste, Costa Rica, during about 1993 to 1994 and followed them for approximately 7 years. Five blinded duplicates per group were added as quality controls, so that 60 or so samples were obtained: some 50 participants and some 10 replicates. Here is what the overall study found, with its caveats: Because T-cell numbers per sample were unknown, differences in richness could reflect varying T-cell content rather than repertoire biology. Whether associations preceded infection or resulted from infection could not be shown with the cross-sectional design, and effector/memory subsets and HPV-specific T cells were not isolated. CIN3+ cases had significantly higher TCR repertoire richness than controls across sequencing depths, but evenness did not differ between the groups. Lower TRBV6-7 relative abundance was observed in cases than in controls (roughly 0.11% versus 0.16%; Bonferroni P = 0.0008). By combining richness with V gene abundances, random forest classifiers separated cases from controls with an estimated AUC of 0.83.

The origin of this receptor is a woman aged 18 to 75 with a cervical HPV16 infection that either progressed to CIN3+ or cleared (not recorded which). Sequenced sample: blood buffy coat. The V and J segments used are TRBV19 and TRBJ2-5, and 16 bases in between align with TRBD2. Partial CDR3 DNA: TGTGCCAGTAGTATACGGGGACTAGCGGGGGGGACCGGAGAGACC. Translated, this is CASSIRGLAGGTGET. The complete CDR3 protein is CASSIRGLAGGTGETQYF.